Below are 24 T cell receptor beta chains sequenced from a single sample in a study of T cell clonotyping in hematopoietic cell transplantation. Profiled with immunoSEQ multiplex PCR; TCRdb holds only in-frame clones, not every one. Of about 36,000 clones detected, roughly 95% appear once; the ten largest clones hold roughly 1.6%. Specified time point: recipient sample about 28 days before transplant, after cytoreduction. This material consisted of peripheral blood mononuclear cells, taken before stem cell transplant. These receptors originate from a man between 40 and 49 years old with chronic myeloid leukemia. Some clones in this sample may be carry-over from other donors' samples.

The rearrangement links TRBV30 to TRBJ1-5; maybe TRBD1 (5 bases). The CDR3 runs to 17 residues. Germline loops: CDR1 GTSNPN, CDR2 SVGIG (reference sequence). V was pared by 0 bases and J by 4 bases, with 19 bases between. The CDR3 bases are TGTGCCTGGAGTGTCGGGTCTAGGGGACCCTATAATCAGCCCCAGCATTTT. Residues: CAWSVGSRGPYNQPQHF.

The CDR3 spells CASTPDRDYGYTF. The CDR3 DNA is TGTGCCAGCACCCCCGACAGGGACTATGGCTACACCTTC. This sequence joins TRBV28 and TRBJ1-2; 7 bases align to TRBD1. The V gene's germline CDR1 is MDHEN and CDR2 SYDVKM. The CDR3 consists of 13 residues. The V segment lost 7 bases and the J segment 3 bases; nucleotides outside the gene matches: 5.

V and J are TRBV9 and TRBJ2-2; perhaps TRBD1 as D (6 bases). V was shortened by 4 bases and J by 1 base, with 11 bases between the two germline ends. From germline, CDR1 is SGDLS and CDR2 YYNGEE. The CDR3 totals 15 residues. As DNA, the CDR3 is TGTGCCAGCAGCTCCCGACAGGTGAACACCGGGGAGCTGTTTTTT. Amino acid sequence: CASSSRQVNTGELFF.

This clone was observed a single time. Given the absence of the conserved phenylalanine or tryptophan at the CDR3 end, a read error is likely. The V call is TRBV2, the J call TRBJ1-2; 10 positions agree with TRBD1. The CDR3 length is 15 residues. V trimming: 7 bases; J trimming: 5 bases; junction bases outside the gene matches: 10. The V gene's germline CDR1 is SNHLY and CDR2 FYNNEI. CDR3 protein: CASMDRGGLSYGYTL. CDR3 in DNA: TGTGCCAGCATGGACAGGGGGGGGTTGTCATATGGCTACACCCTC.

CDR3 coding DNA: TGTGCCAGCATCCAGGGGAACCCATCCTCTAATGAAAAACTGTTTTTT. It encodes CASIQGNPSSNEKLFF. The genes are TRBV2 and TRBJ1-4; possibly TRBD1 for D (6 bases). The CDR3 contains 16 residues. V lost 7 bases and J lost 3, with 18 bases in between. The germline V gene has CDR1 SNHLY and CDR2 FYNNEI.

The chain combines TRBV7-2 with TRBJ1-4, with 7 bases identical to TRBD1. Germline-derived CDR1 and CDR2 are SGHTA and FQGNSA. The CDR3 length is 15 residues. The ends lost 1 base at V and 4 bases at J; junction bases unmatched: 3. CDR3 region: CASSLVGQVNEKLFF. CDR3 bases: TGTGCCAGCAGCTTAGTTGGACAGGTTAATGAAAAACTGTTTTTT.

The rearrangement joins TRBV19 to TRBJ1-2, with a possible D match to TRBD1 (5 bases). Trimming pared 7 bases from V and 8 bases from J, leaving 23 bases between. Germline CDR1 LNHDA, CDR2 SQIVND (reference sequence). CDR3 length equals 15 residues. The CDR3 here is CASKRKGRAEKGYTF. The CDR3 region has the DNA TGTGCCAGTAAGCGTAAGGGCAGGGCCGAAAAGGGCTACACCTTC.

The chain is built from TRBV7-2 and TRBJ1-4; D might be TRBD1 (5 bases). Trimming left V 2 bases short and J 8 bases short, with 21 bases between. The CDR3 runs 17 residues. Germline lookup yields CDR1 SGHTA and CDR2 FQGNSA. DNA for the CDR3: TGTGCCAGCAGCTTAAACGGACTTGTCCGGGACGAAGAAAAACTGTTTTTT. Encoded protein: CASSLNGLVRDEEKLFF.

V usage is TRBV5-1 and J usage is TRBJ1-1; D is unresolved. The germline V gene has CDR1 SGHRS and CDR2 YFSETQ. V lost 0 bases, J lost 5 bases, and 8 bases lay in between. The CDR3 sequence is 13 residues long. The DNA for the CDR3 is TGCGCCAGCAGCTTGGGGGAAACAACTGAAGCTTTCTTT. Translating gives CASSLGETTEAFF.

The rearrangement links TRBV7-2 to TRBJ2-4, with D maybe TRBD1 (6 bases). The V end was cut by 5 bases, the J end by 7 bases, with 12 bases between. The CDR3 is made up of 13 amino acids. Germline lookup yields CDR1 SGHTA and CDR2 FQGNSA. CDR3: CASSKSGENIQYF. The CDR3 region has the DNA TGTGCCAGCAGCAAGTCAGGGGAGAACATTCAGTACTTC.

CDR3 protein: CASSTLDNYGYTF. CDR3 DNA: TGTGCCAGTAGTACCCTTGATAACTATGGCTACACCTTC. The chain couples TRBV19 to TRBJ1-2; D not resolved. CDR1 is LNHDA, CDR2 SQIVND, per germline (reference sequence). This CDR3 has 13 amino acids. Between the trimmed V and J ends, which lost 4 bases and 1 base, there was a span of 7 bases.

The V gene is TRBV10-3, the J gene TRBJ1-2; 7 nucleotides line up with TRBD1. This CDR3 comprises 15 residues. Germline trimming cut 2 bases from V and 5 bases from J; bases unmatched to any gene: 8. Germline V gene lookup returns CDR1 ENHRY and CDR2 SYGVKD. This chain's CDR3 is CAISEGQANWYGYTF. The CDR3 DNA is TGTGCCATCAGTGAGGGACAGGCAAACTGGTATGGCTACACCTTC.

V is TRBV7-8 and J is TRBJ2-2; D might be TRBD2 (7 bases). The CDR3 is 16 amino acids. The germline gives CDR1 SGHVS, CDR2 FQNEAQ. With 7 bases removed from V and 4 bases from J, the gap between germline ends came to 19 bases. The CDR3, as DNA: TGTGCCAGCACCCTCGGGGCGGGGGCGAGCACCGGGGAGCTGTTTTTT. Protein product: CASTLGAGASTGELFF.

This chain connects TRBV19 to TRBJ2-3, with D perhaps matching TRBD1 or TRBD2 (5 bases each). This CDR3 is 14 amino acids long. V lost 6 bases, J lost 7 bases, and 17 bases lay in between. Germline V gives CDR1 LNHDA, CDR2 SQIVND (reference sequence). CDR3 residues: CASSAGAQGNTQYF. DNA for the CDR3: TGTGCCAGTAGCGCCGGGGCCCAAGGGAATACGCAGTATTTT.

The V and J genes are TRBV7-2 and TRBJ1-2; D perhaps matches TRBD1 (5 bases). Germline V lookup: CDR1 SGHTA, CDR2 FQGNSA. Trimming pared 3 bases from V and 6 bases from J, leaving 17 bases between. The CDR3 extends over 15 amino acids. CDR3 DNA sequence: TGTGCCAGCAGCTTCGAACCGGGACCGCTCCATGGCTACACCTTC. Its protein product is CASSFEPGPLHGYTF.

V and J are TRBV4-3 and TRBJ1-1; D gene ambiguous. Per the germline V gene, CDR1 is LGHNA and CDR2 is YSLEER. The CDR3 has 16 residues. V lost 3 bases, J lost 0 bases, and 14 bases lay in between. The CDR3 spells CASSQALSGVNTEAFF. The CDR3 DNA sequence: TGCGCCAGCAGCCAGGCGTTGAGCGGGGTGAACACTGAAGCTTTCTTT.

V is TRBV9 and J is TRBJ1-5; 7 bases are shared with TRBD1. Looked up from germline, CDR1 is SGDLS and CDR2 is YYNGEE. There are 15 residues in the CDR3. Trimming removed 0 bases from V and 5 bases from J; junction bases left unmatched: 5. The CDR3 nucleotides read TGTGCCAGCAGCGTAGGGACAGGAGGATATCAGCCCCAGCATTTT. Translating gives CASSVGTGGYQPQHF.

The chain joins TRBV28 to TRBJ2-3; D might be TRBD2 (6 bases). With 6 bases removed from V and 3 bases from J, the gap between germline ends came to 16 bases. CDR3 length: 15 amino acids. Germline-derived CDR1 and CDR2 are MDHEN and SYDVKM. The CDR3 nucleotides read TGTGCCAGCAGCGGAGGGGATTTGACGACAGATACGCAGTATTTT. Its protein is CASSGGDLTTDTQYF.

V and J are TRBV7-9 and TRBJ1-2, with D perhaps matching TRBD1 (5 bases). With 4 bases removed from V and 3 bases from J, the gap between germline ends came to 9 bases. Germline values: CDR1 SEHNR, CDR2 FQNEAQ (reference sequence). The CDR3 totals 13 residues. CDR3 coding DNA: TGTGCCAGCAGCTCCGGGACGGACTATGGCTACACCTTC. It specifies CASSSGTDYGYTF. Full variable domain (remainder filled in from reference TRBV7-9 and TRBJ1-2): DTGVSQNPRHKITKRGQNVTFRCDPISEHNRLYWYRQTLGQGPEFLTYFQNEAQLEKSRLLSDRFSAERPKGSFSTLEIQRTEQGDSAMYLCASSSGTDYGYTFGSGTRLTVV.

The chain employs TRBV19 and TRBJ1-5; 7 bases are a match to TRBD1. Trimming at V came to 5 bases and at J to 6 bases, leaving 10 bases not matched to a gene. CDR1 is LNHDA and CDR2 is SQIVND in the germline V gene (reference sequence). The CDR3 is 15 amino acids. The CDR3 region has the DNA TGTGCCAGTAGTGCGTCCACAGGGGATTTTCAGCCCCAGCATTTT. Its protein is CASSASTGDFQPQHF.

The chain couples TRBV7-3 to TRBJ2-3; D gene ambiguous. CDR1 and CDR2 (germline): SGHTA, FQGTGA. This CDR3 has 12 amino acids. Trimming pared 5 bases from V and 5 bases from J, leaving 8 bases between. The CDR3 DNA sequence: TGTGCCAGCAGCCAAACTGGAGATACGCAGTATTTT. This encodes CASSQTGDTQYF.

The V gene is TRBV5-1, the J gene TRBJ1-2; 9 positions agree with TRBD1. In germline, CDR1 is SGHRS, CDR2 YFSETQ. The trim removed 4 bases at V and 6 bases at J, leaving 4 bases unmatched. The CDR3 runs 13 residues. CDR3 DNA: TGCGCCAGCAGCCTGGGACAGGGTCATGGCTACACCTTC. This codes for CASSLGQGHGYTF.

The V and J genes are TRBV28 and TRBJ2-7, with D possibly called TRBD1 or TRBD2 (5 bases each). The CDR3 is 14 residues long. Per the germline V gene, CDR1 is MDHEN and CDR2 is SYDVKM. V dropped 5 bases and J dropped 2 bases, with 13 bases sitting between them. CDR3 residues: CASSDSGTPYEQYF. Here the CDR3 DNA reads TGTGCCAGCAGTGATTCCGGGACCCCCTACGAGCAGTACTTC.

The chain couples TRBV19 to TRBJ1-1; D may be TRBD1 (5 bases). The V and J ends lost 8 bases and 6 bases respectively, with 19 bases between them. CDR3 length: 14 amino acids. From germline, CDR1 is LNHDA and CDR2 SQIVND (reference sequence). The CDR3 is CASGTALYASEAFF. CDR3 nucleotides: TGTGCCAGTGGGACTGCGCTCTACGCTTCTGAAGCTTTCTTT. The full variable domain, rest sourced from reference TRBV19 and TRBJ1-1, is DGGITQSPKYLFRKEGQNVTLSCEQNLNHDAMYWYRQDPGQGLRLIYYSQIVNDFQKGDIAEGYSVSREKKESFPLTVTSAQKNPTAFYLCASGTALYASEAFFGQGTRLTVV.